The T cell receptor (beta chain) described here comes from a study of radiotherapy plus CTLA-4 blockade in lung cancer. Study-wide results and limits: Expansion in blood of tumor-derived TCR clones was seen after radiotherapy plus ipilimumab.

Chemo-refractory metastatic non-small-cell lung cancer patients underwent focal radiation alongside CTLA-4 blockade with ipilimumab. The CDR3 extends over 15 amino acids. With V trimmed by 1 base and J by 3 bases, 5 bases remained unmatched. The germline V gene encodes CDR1 KGHSH and CDR2 LQKENI. Measured with immunoSEQ multiplex PCR; TCRdb has only the in-frame clones, and not every one. The table records roughly 30,000 clones, almost 80% of them present only once. In regard to this clone: Its antigen is unknown.

This clonotype originated in a human donor with non-small cell lung cancer who had stable disease on radiotherapy plus ipilimumab. The chain employs TRBV18 and TRBJ1-1, with 7 bases aligning to TRBD1. Here the sequenced sample was peripheral blood, taken from a patient treated with radiotherapy plus ipilimumab. DNA for the CDR3: TGTGCCAGCTCACCACTGGACAGGACTTACACTGAAGCTTTCTTT. Encoded protein: CASSPLDRTYTEAFF.